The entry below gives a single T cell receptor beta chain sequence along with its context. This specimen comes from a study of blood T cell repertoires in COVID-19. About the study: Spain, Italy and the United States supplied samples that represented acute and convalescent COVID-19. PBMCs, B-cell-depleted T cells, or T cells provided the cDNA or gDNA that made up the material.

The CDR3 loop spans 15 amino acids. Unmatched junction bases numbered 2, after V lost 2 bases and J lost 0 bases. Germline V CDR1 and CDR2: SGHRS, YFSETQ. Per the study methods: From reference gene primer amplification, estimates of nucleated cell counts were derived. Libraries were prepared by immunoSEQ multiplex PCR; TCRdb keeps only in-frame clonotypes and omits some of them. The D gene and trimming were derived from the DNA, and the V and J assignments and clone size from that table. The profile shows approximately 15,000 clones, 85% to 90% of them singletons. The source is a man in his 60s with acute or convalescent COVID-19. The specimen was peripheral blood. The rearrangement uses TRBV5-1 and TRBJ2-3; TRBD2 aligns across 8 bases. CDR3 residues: CASSFSGISTDTQYF. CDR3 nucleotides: TGCGCCAGCAGCTTTAGCGGGATTAGCACAGATACGCAGTATTTT.